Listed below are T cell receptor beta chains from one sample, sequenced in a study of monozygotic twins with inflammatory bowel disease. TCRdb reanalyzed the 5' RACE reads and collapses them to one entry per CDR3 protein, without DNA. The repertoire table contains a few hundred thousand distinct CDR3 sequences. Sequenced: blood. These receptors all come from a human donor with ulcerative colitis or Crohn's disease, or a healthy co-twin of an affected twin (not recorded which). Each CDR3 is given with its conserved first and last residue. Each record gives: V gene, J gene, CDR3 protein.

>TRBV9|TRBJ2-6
CASSVSGTGANVLTF
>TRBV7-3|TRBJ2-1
CASSSYSTSGGYNEQFF
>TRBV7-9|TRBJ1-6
CASSLRDRNNSPLHF
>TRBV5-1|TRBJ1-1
CASFEQMGTEAFF
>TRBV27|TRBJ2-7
CASATGGLHEQYF
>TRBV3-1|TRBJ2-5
CASSQEIDRDETQYF
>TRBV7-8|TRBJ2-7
CASSLATALEEQYF
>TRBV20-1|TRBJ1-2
CSARVGTAYGYTF
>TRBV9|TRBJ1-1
CTSTTSSGQGAEAFF
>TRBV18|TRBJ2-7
CASSPRNNYEQYF
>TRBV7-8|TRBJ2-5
CASSSLQVMETQYF
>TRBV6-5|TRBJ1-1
CASRQREGTEAFF
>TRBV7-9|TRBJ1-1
CASSQGSVNTEAFF
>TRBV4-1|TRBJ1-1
CASSALVRAEAFF
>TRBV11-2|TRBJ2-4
CASSLRAGGFVAKNIQYF
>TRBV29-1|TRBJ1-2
CTAGSLGGYTF
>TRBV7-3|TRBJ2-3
CASSPYTDGTQYF
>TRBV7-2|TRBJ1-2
CASSSGPPINYGYTF
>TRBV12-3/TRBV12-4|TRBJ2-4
CASRPDSLAKNIQYF
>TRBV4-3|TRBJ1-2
CASSIRRPSNYGYTF
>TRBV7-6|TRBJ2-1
CASSSDRANEQFF
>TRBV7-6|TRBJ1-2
CASSLVQRGTVEDHYGYTF
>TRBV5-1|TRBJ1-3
CASSLSSGQGSSGNTIYF
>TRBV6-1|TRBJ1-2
CASRGGQDWGDYTF
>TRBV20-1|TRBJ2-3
CTHKAEGATGDTQYF
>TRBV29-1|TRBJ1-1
CSGLWAVNTEAFF
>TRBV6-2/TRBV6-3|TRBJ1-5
CASSESNQPQHF
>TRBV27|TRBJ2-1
CASRATGTGAYNEQFF
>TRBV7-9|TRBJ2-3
CASSLGQGAITDTQYF
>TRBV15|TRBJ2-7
CATSRGWDRSASYEQYF
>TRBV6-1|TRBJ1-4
CASSGQAATNEKLFF
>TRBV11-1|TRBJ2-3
CASSPSRGRTDTQYF
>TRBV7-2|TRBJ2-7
CASRALQSSYEQYF
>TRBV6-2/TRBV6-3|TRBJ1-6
CASSYSGTDNSPLHF
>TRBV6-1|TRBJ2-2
CASSAGTLYTGELFF
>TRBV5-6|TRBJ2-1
CASSWTGNEQFF
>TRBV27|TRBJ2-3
CASSGQGFTDTQYF
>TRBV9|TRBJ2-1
CASSVVLRGGQHEQFF
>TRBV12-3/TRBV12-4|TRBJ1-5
CASSSSPDRSQPQHF
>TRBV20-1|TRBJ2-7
CSASRDRGNEQYF
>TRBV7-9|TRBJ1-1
CASSVDLTVNTEAFF
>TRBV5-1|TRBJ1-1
CASSLHLTGGGTEAFF
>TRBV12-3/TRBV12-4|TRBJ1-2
CASSLGQLGYTF
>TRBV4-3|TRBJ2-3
CASSQDVVETSGGGRYTQYF
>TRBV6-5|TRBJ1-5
CASSYSGEGNQPQHF
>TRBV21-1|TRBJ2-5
CASSKDGRNQETQYF
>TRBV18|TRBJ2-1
CASSPPDRVEVNEQFF
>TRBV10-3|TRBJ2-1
CAIMERGVSNEQFF
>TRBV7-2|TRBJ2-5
CASSPDGQGTWETQYF
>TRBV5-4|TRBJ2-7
CASSLGLAAIEQYF
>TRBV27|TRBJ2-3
CASSLSTRPDTQYF
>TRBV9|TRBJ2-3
CASSFGLAGVSDTQYF
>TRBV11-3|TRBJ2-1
CASSFPLCGEYNEQFF